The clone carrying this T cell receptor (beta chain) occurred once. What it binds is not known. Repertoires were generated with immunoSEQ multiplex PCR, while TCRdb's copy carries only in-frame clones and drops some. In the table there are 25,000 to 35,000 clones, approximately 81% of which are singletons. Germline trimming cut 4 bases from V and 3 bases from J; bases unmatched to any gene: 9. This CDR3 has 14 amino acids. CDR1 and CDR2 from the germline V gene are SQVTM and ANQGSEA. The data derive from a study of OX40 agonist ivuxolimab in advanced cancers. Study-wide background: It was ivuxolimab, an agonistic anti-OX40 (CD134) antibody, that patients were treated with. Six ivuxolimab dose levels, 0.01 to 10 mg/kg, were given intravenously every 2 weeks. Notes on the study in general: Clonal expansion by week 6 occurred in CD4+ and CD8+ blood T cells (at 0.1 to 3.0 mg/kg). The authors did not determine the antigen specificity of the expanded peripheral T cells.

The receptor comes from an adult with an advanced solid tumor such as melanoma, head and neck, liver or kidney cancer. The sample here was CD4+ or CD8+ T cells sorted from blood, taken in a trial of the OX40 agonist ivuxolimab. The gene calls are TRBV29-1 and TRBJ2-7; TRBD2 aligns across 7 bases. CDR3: CSVAPRGVGYEQYF. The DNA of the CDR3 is TGCAGCGTTGCCCCCCGGGGGGTCGGCTACGAGCAGTACTTC.